The T cell receptor beta chain under discussion was sequenced for a study of shared clonotypes between healthy human individuals. The CDR3 length is 13 residues. Trimming removed 5 bases from V and 4 bases from J, with 8 bases in between. Germline loops: CDR1 SNHLY, CDR2 FYNNEI. This table comes from immunoSEQ multiplex PCR, and its TCRdb copy is limited to in-frame clones, with some not included. The data contain under 600,000 clones, around 95% of them seen just once; the ten biggest clones take up approximately 0.06%. This rearrangement joins TRBV2 to TRBJ1-4; D gene ambiguous. Material: naive CD4+ T cells sorted from blood. Specified subset: CD45RA+ positively selected. The TCR was taken from a woman aged 30 to 39 in good health. CDR3 amino acids: CASSSGYNEKLFF. CDR3 nucleotides: TGTGCCAGCAGTTCGGGTTATAATGAAAAACTGTTTTTT. Full variable domain (rest looked up from reference TRBV2 and TRBJ1-4): EPEVTQTPSHQVTQMGQEVILRCVPISNHLYFYWYRQILGQKVEFLVSFYNNEISEKSEIFDDQFSVERPDGSNFTLKIRSTKLEDSAMYFCASSSGYNEKLFFGSGTQLSVL.